The 7 T cell receptor beta chains listed next were all sequenced from one sample in a study of T cells in AML relapse after transplant. A modified RACE PCR on RNA, not multiplex PCR, amplified the TCR chains. TCRdb reprocessed the PCR reads with MiXCR, giving one entry per CDR3 protein. The sample includes almost 500 distinct CDR3 sequences, roughly 10% of them seen just once. The sample was bone marrow, either the whole sample or a sorted T cell fraction (not recorded which), taken at relapse. These receptors all stem from a human donor who had a stem cell transplant for acute myeloid leukemia. The graft donor may account for some of the T cells.

To note about this clonotype: The junction differs from germline at one of its ends, possibly a read error. The chain recombines TRBV30 with TRBJ1-3; the D is unclear. The germline CDR1 and CDR2 sequences are GTSNPN and SVGIG (reference sequence). The length of the CDR3 is 15 residues. CDR3 residues: CARSFAVISGNTIYF. The CDR3 DNA follows: TGTGCCCGGAGTTTCGCGGTTATCTCAGGAAACACCATATATTTT. The full variable domain, completed using reference TRBV30 and TRBJ1-3, is SQTIHQWPATLVQPVGSPLSLECTVEGTSNPNLYWYRQAAGRGLQLLFYSVGIGQISSEVPQNLSASRPQDRQFILSSKKLLLSDSGFYLCARSFAVISGNTIYFGEGSWLTVV.

The V and J genes are TRBV10-3 and TRBJ1-1; TRBD1 might be the D (5 bases). Per the germline V gene, CDR1 is ENHRY and CDR2 is SYGVKD. Trimming took 4 bases from V and 5 from J, leaving 5 bases between them. The CDR3 contains 11 residues. The DNA of the CDR3 is TGTGCCATCAGTGGGGGGACTGAAGCTTTCTTT. It is translated as CAISGGTEAFF.

By proportion, this clonotype is medium-sized (0.01 to 0.1%). The chain employs TRBV7-2 and TRBJ2-5, with a tentative D call TRBD1 (5 bases). Germline V gene sequence: CDR1 SGHTA, CDR2 FQGNSA. This CDR3 has 14 residues. Trimming stripped 3 bases from V and 5 bases from J, with 13 bases between. Here the CDR3 reads CASSFQGLGETQYF. CDR3 bases: TGTGCCAGCAGCTTCCAGGGCTTGGGGGAGACCCAGTACTTC. The entire variable domain, with the rest obtained from reference TRBV7-2 and TRBJ2-5, is as follows: GAGVSQSPSNKVTEKGKDVELRCDPISGHTALYWYRQSLGQGLEFLIYFQGNSAPDKSGLPSDRFSAERTGGSVSTLTIQRTQQEDSAVYLCASSFQGLGETQYFGPGTRLLVL.

This clonotype is termed large. The chain has TRBV20-1 and TRBJ2-7; 12 bases are shared with TRBD2. This CDR3 is built from 15 residues. Germline trimming cut 8 bases from V and 5 bases from J; bases unmatched to any gene: 13. CDR1 is DFQATT, CDR2 SNEGSKA, per germline (reference sequence). CDR3 in DNA: TGCAGTACCCGTCGGACTAGCGGGATCGGCGACGAGCAGTACTTC. Translation: CSTRRTSGIGDEQYF.

This clonotype is medium-sized within its sample. The chain joins TRBV7-9 to TRBJ2-1, with 7 bases aligning to TRBD2. Germline V CDR1 and CDR2: SEHNR, FQNEAQ (reference sequence). The CDR3 length is 15 residues. The V gene end was trimmed by 2 bases and the J gene end by 3 bases; junction bases not matched to a gene: 4. CDR3 region: CASSLTRDYYNEQFF. CDR3 DNA: TGTGCCAGCAGCTTAACCCGGGACTACTACAATGAGCAGTTCTTC.

Relative to its sample, this clonotype is medium-sized. The V call is TRBV9, the J call TRBJ1-4; 9 bases match TRBD1. The J segment lost 8 bases and the V segment lost 0 bases, leaving 8 bases of the junction unmatched. This CDR3 contains 16 residues. In germline, CDR1 is SGDLS, CDR2 YYNGEE. The chain's CDR3 is CASSVGMGQGKEKLFF. CDR3 sequence (DNA): TGTGCCAGCAGCGTAGGGATGGGACAGGGAAAGGAAAAACTGTTTTTT.

This clonotype is categorized as large. V gene TRBV7-6 combines with J gene TRBJ1-5; D ambiguous. V lost 4 bases and J 4 bases, leaving 23 bases between the germline ends. This CDR3 contains 18 residues. Germline lookup yields CDR1 SGHVS and CDR2 FNYEAQ. Written as DNA, the CDR3 is TGTGCCAGCAGCTCAGTCATGACCGGATTGATAAAGAATCAGCCCCAGCATTTT. Amino acids: CASSSVMTGLIKNQPQHF.